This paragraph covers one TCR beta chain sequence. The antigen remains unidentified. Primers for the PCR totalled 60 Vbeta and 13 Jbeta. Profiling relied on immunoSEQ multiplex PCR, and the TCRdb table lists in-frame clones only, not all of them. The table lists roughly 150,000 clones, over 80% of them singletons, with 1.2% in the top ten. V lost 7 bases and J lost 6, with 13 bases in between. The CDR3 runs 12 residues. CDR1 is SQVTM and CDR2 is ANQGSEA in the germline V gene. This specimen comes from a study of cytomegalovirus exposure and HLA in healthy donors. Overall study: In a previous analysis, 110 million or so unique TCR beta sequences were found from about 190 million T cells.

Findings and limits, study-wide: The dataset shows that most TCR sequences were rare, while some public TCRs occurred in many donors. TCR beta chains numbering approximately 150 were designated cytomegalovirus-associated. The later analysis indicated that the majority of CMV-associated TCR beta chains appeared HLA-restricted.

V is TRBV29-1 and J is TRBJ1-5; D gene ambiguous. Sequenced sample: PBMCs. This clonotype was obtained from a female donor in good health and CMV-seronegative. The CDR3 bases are TGCAGCGGAGGCGGGGTGGGTCAGCCCCAGCATTTT. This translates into CSGGGVGQPQHF.